This T cell receptor (beta chain) came from a study of shared clonotypes between healthy human individuals. Overall study results and limits: Sampling included only blood; tissue repertoires likely differ.

Adult Caucasians living in Nashville, Tennessee made up all of the donors. A remark on this clone: The antigen is undetermined.

Genomic DNA belonging to each subset was distributed in equal measure over several immunoSEQ plates. Repertoires were generated with immunoSEQ multiplex PCR, while TCRdb's copy carries only in-frame clones and drops some. The sample includes roughly 720,000 clones, roughly 87% of them seen just once. Trimming pared 4 bases from V and 3 bases from J, leaving 9 bases between. The CDR3 spans 13 residues. In germline, CDR1 is MNHEY, CDR2 SVGAGI. Material: memory CD8+ T cells from PBMCs. Subset: CD45RO+ cells pooled with CCR7-negative TemRA cells. The TCR originated in a young man in good health. Some clones in this sample may be carry-over from other donors' samples. The chain recombines TRBV6-5 with TRBJ2-5; D ambiguous. The CDR3 is CASSSRTEETQYF. DNA of the CDR3: TGTGCCAGCAGTTCCCGGACCGAAGAGACCCAGTACTTC.